The rows below give T cell receptor beta chains drawn from one sample of a study of cytomegalovirus exposure and HLA in healthy donors. Assay: immunoSEQ multiplex PCR; the TCRdb copy retains only in-frame clones and omits some. The repertoire consists of roughly 140,000 clones, with about four fifths occurring once and the leading ten covering about 2.5%. Sequenced sample: PBMCs. Receptors were obtained from a woman between 18 and 30 years old in good health and CMV-seropositive. Each CDR3 is given without its conserved first and last residue. D genes are given only for firm matches.

d_call | v_call | cdr3_aa
. | TRBV30 | AWSVLGAEYNSPLH
TRBD1 | TRBV6-5 | ASSYERQGVYGYT
TRBD1 | TRBV9 | ASSVPGQEASSYT
. | TRBV6-5 | ASRTTGSSYEQY
TRBD1 | TRBV7-9 | ASRPTGASYEQY
TRBD1 | TRBV5-1 | ASSLAGTGSVGTEAF
. | TRBV6-5 | ASRRGTEYGYT
. | TRBV18 | ASSPRSGMNTGELF
. | TRBV11-3 | ASSLAPDNNTYGYT
. | TRBV6-5 | ASSLGNNEQF
. | TRBV6-5 | ASRVIEAGGGYT
TRBD2 | TRBV4-2 | ASSQDAASGVSSYNEQF
TRBD2 | TRBV5-1 | ASSFIAGGPGEQF
. | TRBV6-5 | ASSQQDTQY
TRBD1 | TRBV27 | ASSRGQLNTETF
. | TRBV7-8 | ASSRERLNTGELF
. | TRBV6-1 | ASSGDRSYYGYT
. | TRBV11-3 | ASSLSGATEAF
. | TRBV12-5 | ASGLYKNTGSRNQPQH
. | TRBV5-6 | ASSLYGGAEQY
. | TRBV6-5 | ASSYGAGNTIY
. | TRBV28 | ASSFRGYRAGELF